Listed below are T cell receptor beta chains from one sample, sequenced in a study of regulatory T cells in long-lasting Graves disease. TCRdb re-called the multiplex PCR reads with MiXCR, one entry per CDR3 protein. Here the sample spans 500,000 to 800,000 distinct CDR3 sequences, about 30% being singletons. The source was peripheral blood mononuclear cells (PBMCs), collected when the disease was refractory, from a patient treated with antithyroid drugs. These receptors all stem from a female donor with Graves disease. The CDR3 runs from the conserved cysteine through the conserved F or W. The size of a clone is reported for some rows only, either as once, few or many, or as a class for expanded clones.

J gene: TRBJ1-1; clone size: many; V gene: TRBV28; CDR3 protein: CASRLRRTEAFF
J gene: TRBJ2-3; clone size: few; V gene: TRBV6-1; CDR3 protein: CASSEGAGGGEDTQYF
J gene: TRBJ2-3; clone size: few; V gene: TRBV10-3; CDR3 protein: CAISESRTGGDTQYF
J gene: TRBJ2-1; clone size: -; V gene: TRBV9; CDR3 protein: CASSPVDYNEQFF
J gene: TRBJ1-1; clone size: -; V gene: TRBV19; CDR3 protein: CASSIVRQGRVNTEAFF
J gene: TRBJ1-2; clone size: many; V gene: TRBV12-3/TRBV12-4; CDR3 protein: CATSQGQGYGYTF
J gene: TRBJ1-2; clone size: -; V gene: TRBV13; CDR3 protein: CASSLGTGRLDYGYTF
J gene: TRBJ1-4; clone size: -; V gene: TRBV27; CDR3 protein: CASSWTVNEKLFF
J gene: TRBJ2-7; clone size: few; V gene: TRBV4-1; CDR3 protein: CASSHGGQGSYEQYF
J gene: TRBJ1-1; clone size: many; V gene: TRBV12-3/TRBV12-4; CDR3 protein: CASSFGLTENAFF
J gene: TRBJ1-1; clone size: many; V gene: TRBV28; CDR3 protein: CASSLISGNTEAFF
J gene: TRBJ1-2; clone size: -; V gene: TRBV6-1; CDR3 protein: CASNQLRTGGAYGYTF
J gene: TRBJ2-3; clone size: -; V gene: TRBV11-1; CDR3 protein: CASSPEGASTDTQYF
J gene: TRBJ1-2; clone size: -; V gene: TRBV28; CDR3 protein: CASSYRGGYGYTF
J gene: TRBJ1-1; clone size: few; V gene: TRBV10-3; CDR3 protein: CAISAGMNTEAFF
J gene: TRBJ1-1; clone size: many; V gene: TRBV27; CDR3 protein: CASRRQGTTEAFF
J gene: TRBJ1-5; clone size: few; V gene: TRBV25-1; CDR3 protein: CASSEAGRALGPQHF
J gene: TRBJ2-7; clone size: -; V gene: TRBV6-2/TRBV6-3; CDR3 protein: CASSLSGGVYEQYF